In its sample, the clone carrying this T cell receptor (beta chain) was seen many times. Its matching antigen is unknown. The source of the sample is a study of CD8 T cells in ankylosing spondylitis. Each TCR beta library was made by quantitative 5'-RACE that incorporated molecular barcodes. A single record per CDR3 protein comes from TCRdb applying MiXCR to the 5' RACE reads. The sample shows about 140,000 distinct CDR3 sequences, more than 5.5% of them seen only once. Regarding the study as a whole: As reported, disease-linked clones showed significant enrichment in matched ankylosing spondylitis synovial fluid. Ankylosing spondylitis blood appeared to carry a characteristic TCR beta motif of fewer than 10 highly homologous variants. Peripheral blood held disease-linked clones only at relatively low frequency, and these were CD8+.

This TCR was recovered from a female donor with ankylosing spondylitis or in good health (not recorded which). The sequenced sample was blood, either unsorted or a sorted T cell fraction (not recorded which).

The CDR3 DNA reads TGTGCCAGCAGCTCCCACTTAACTGGCACTGAAGCTTTCTTT. It specifies CASSSHLTGTEAFF. The rearrangement uses TRBV21-1 and TRBJ1-1. TRBV21-1 is labeled a pseudogene. The CDR3 spans 14 residues.